These T cell receptor beta chains were read from a single sample in a study of chemoradiotherapy in HPV16-positive cancers. This table comes from immunoSEQ multiplex PCR, and its TCRdb copy is limited to in-frame clones, with some not included. The table has 17,000 or so clones, about 90% seen once. The material was blood, obtained from a patient who underwent chemoradiotherapy. Receptor source: a human donor with HPV-associated anogenital cancer. Each CDR3 is given with its conserved first and last residue. A D gene is named only where the DNA matches it firmly. Clone size appears in some rows only: once, few, many, or a class for an expanded clone.

14	TRBD1	TRBJ1-2	TRBV11-2	NA	TGTGCCAGCAGAGCCGGGACAGGGGACTATGGCTACACCTTC	CASRAGTGDYGYTF
14	NA	TRBJ2-3	TRBV5-5	NA	TGTGCCAGCAGCTCTGGCGAGTACACAGATACGCAGTATTTT	CASSSGEYTDTQYF
13	NA	TRBJ2-3	TRBV5-1	NA	TGCGCCAGCAGCTCAGGAGTAACAGATACGCAGTATTTT	CASSSGVTDTQYF
17	TRBD2	TRBJ2-3	TRBV11-1	once	TGTGCCAGCAGGTCGAAGGGCCTAGCGGGAAGCACAGATACGCAGTATTTT	CASRSKGLAGSTDTQYF
14	TRBD1	TRBJ1-1	TRBV5-1	NA	TGCGCCAGCGGCGTACAGGGGGCGAGGACTGAAGCTTTCTTT	CASGVQGARTEAFF
16	TRBD1	TRBJ2-3	TRBV5-5	NA	TGTGCCAGCAGCTCCACCTCGGGGACAGTGGTGGATACGCAGTATTTT	CASSSTSGTVVDTQYF
18	NA	TRBJ2-3	TRBV15	once	TGTGCCACCAGCAGGAGAGGGTGGCGGAAAAATGACACAGATACGCAGTATTTT	CATSRRGWRKNDTDTQYF
13	NA	TRBJ2-5	TRBV7-7	NA	TGTGCTAGCAGCTTAGGCCCAGAAGAGACCCAGTACTTC	CASSLGPEETQYF
18	NA	TRBJ1-2	TRBV19	NA	TGTGCCAGTAGTAGGCGGACAGACTCTTTCCAAACCAACTATGGCTACACCTTC	CASSRRTDSFQTNYGYTF
15	TRBD2	TRBJ2-2	TRBV7-7	once	TGTGCTAGCAGTCCAAGCGGGGGGAACACCGGGGAGCTGTTTTTT	CASSPSGGNTGELFF
15	NA	TRBJ1-3	TRBV6-6	NA	TGTGCCAGCAGTTACTCCAGGAAGACTGGAAACACCATATATTTT	CASSYSRKTGNTIYF
19	TRBD2	TRBJ2-7	TRBV4-1	NA	TGCGCCAGCAGCCTCGTGGCAACGACTAGCGGGCTACTCTCCTACGAGCAGTACTTC	CASSLVATTSGLLSYEQYF
14	NA	TRBJ1-5	TRBV5-6	NA	TGTGCCAGCAGTATACAGGGAGGAAATCAGCCCCAGCATTTT	CASSIQGGNQPQHF
12	NA	TRBJ2-7	TRBV2	NA	TGTGCCAGCAGTGGTACAGACTACGAGCAGTACTTC	CASSGTDYEQYF
15	NA	TRBJ1-6	TRBV14	NA	TGTGCCAGCAGCCAGGGAGGCTCCTATAATTCACCCCTCCACTTT	CASSQGGSYNSPLHF
14	NA	TRBJ1-2	TRBV7-2	NA	TGTGCCAGCAGCTTAGTTATCGGCCCAGAGGGCTACACCTTC	CASSLVIGPEGYTF
13	NA	TRBJ2-5	TRBV11-2	NA	TGTGCCAGCAGCTTAGCGCCAGGGCAGACCCAGTACTTC	CASSLAPGQTQYF
17	TRBD2	TRBJ2-3	TRBV5-6	NA	TGTGCCAGCAGCTTGGGACTAGCGGGGGCAGGGGCAGATACGCAGTATTTT	CASSLGLAGAGADTQYF
12	NA	TRBJ1-1	TRBV6-6	NA	TGTGCCAGCAGTCGCGGGAACACTGAAGCTTTCTTT	CASSRGNTEAFF
13	NA	TRBJ2-7	TRBV27	NA	TGTGCCAGCAGTTTTTCCCCCCGTTACGAGCAGTACTTC	CASSFSPRYEQYF
18	NA	TRBJ2-3	TRBV4-1	NA	TGCGCCAGCAGCCAAGTCGTTCGGGGGCCTAGGCGGACAGATACGCAGTATTTT	CASSQVVRGPRRTDTQYF
17	NA	TRBJ1-4	TRBV7-9	NA	TGTGCCAGCAGCCCCTCTTCGGCCAGGACTACTAATGAAAAACTGTTTTTT	CASSPSSARTTNEKLFF